A single sample gave rise to the 26 T cell receptor beta chains below, sequenced in a study of shared clonotypes between healthy human individuals. TCRdb's table, derived via immunoSEQ multiplex PCR, lists solely in-frame clones and lacks some. The sample lists some 2 million clones; over 85% were seen once. Sequenced: naive CD4+ T cells sorted from blood. The subset is: CD45RA+ positively selected. The origin of the receptors is a man aged 18 to 35 in good health.

V and J are TRBV2 and TRBJ2-3; D could derive from TRBD1 or TRBD2 (5 bases each). CDR1 is SNHLY, CDR2 FYNNEI, per germline. The V end was cut by 1 base, the J end by 5 bases, with 10 bases between. The CDR3 totals 14 residues. The CDR3 nucleotides read TGTGCCAGCAGTGAAGAGGTGAGGGGAGATACGCAGTATTTT. Translation gives CASSEEVRGDTQYF.

Comments on this clone: Other DNA sequences in this specimen translate into the identical CDR3. CDR3 sequence: CASSPRTDTQYF. The CDR3 region has the DNA TGTGCCAGTAGTCCCCGGACAGATACGCAGTATTTT. The chain recombines TRBV19 with TRBJ2-3; D gene uncertain. CDR3 length: 12 amino acids. Between the trimmed V and J ends, which lost 5 bases and 3 bases, there was a span of 6 bases. Germline V gene lookup returns CDR1 LNHDA and CDR2 SQIVND (reference sequence).

The V call is TRBV7-6, the J call TRBJ2-5; TRBD2 matches at 7 bases. The CDR3 has 13 residues. V shed 10 bases and J 2 bases; nucleotides not matched to a gene: 7. The germline CDR1 and CDR2 sequences are SGHVS and FNYEAQ. CDR3 in amino acids: CANGEGWQETQYF. The CDR3, as DNA: TGTGCCAACGGGGAGGGCTGGCAAGAGACCCAGTACTTC.

The chain is built from TRBV28 and TRBJ2-7; 8 bases match TRBD2. CDR1 and CDR2 from the germline V gene are MDHEN and SYDVKM. CDR3 length: 15 residues. The junction had 8 bases not matched to a gene; V was cut back by 5 bases and J by 2 bases. For the CDR3, the DNA is TGTGCCAGCAGTCCCGCGGGGGGAGGCCCCTACGAGCAGTACTTC. Amino acids: CASSPAGGGPYEQYF.

This rearrangement joins TRBV11-2 to TRBJ2-3; 12 bases fit TRBD2. The CDR3 extends over 17 amino acids. Germline V lookup: CDR1 SGHAT, CDR2 FQNNGV. Trimming at V came to 0 bases and at J to 6 bases, leaving 7 bases not matched to a gene. The CDR3 nucleotides are TGTGCCAGCAGCTTAGATCTAGCGGGAGGGCCTGGGGATACGCAGTATTTT. Its translation: CASSLDLAGGPGDTQYF.

J is TRBJ2-7 and V is TRBV5-1; 8 bases map to TRBD1. This CDR3 is 14 amino acids long. Per germline, CDR1 SGHRS and CDR2 YFSETQ. J was trimmed by 6 bases and V by 2 bases; bases with no gene match: 7. CDR3 coding DNA: TGCGCCAGCAGCTTAGATGGACAGGGATCCGAGCAGTACTTC. Translating it yields CASSLDGQGSEQYF.

The rearrangement uses TRBV29-1 and TRBJ2-7; D call uncertain. The V gene lost 7 bases and the J gene lost 1 base, with 11 bases spanning the gap. The CDR3 runs 12 residues. Germline loops: CDR1 SQVTM, CDR2 ANQGSEA. As DNA, the CDR3 is TGCAGCGCCTACATGGCGTCCTACGAGCAGTACTTC. It codes for CSAYMASYEQYF.

As for this clone: Other DNA sequences in the same sample also yield this CDR3. This chain uses TRBV28 with TRBJ2-7, with D perhaps matching TRBD1 (6 bases). Trimming took 2 bases from V and 3 from J, leaving 11 bases between them. The CDR3 covers 14 residues. From germline, CDR1 is MDHEN and CDR2 SYDVKM. CDR3 amino acids: CASSLTGQSYEQYF. CDR3 nucleotide sequence: TGTGCCAGCAGTTTAACCGGACAGAGCTACGAGCAGTACTTC.

The chain combines TRBV9 with TRBJ2-7; weak D call: TRBD1 (7 bases). V lost 10 bases and J lost 1, with 24 bases in between. The CDR3 is made up of 16 amino acids. In germline, CDR1 is SGDLS, CDR2 YYNGEE. The CDR3 region is CAPGGPGGAVSYEQYF. The CDR3, as DNA: TGTGCCCCAGGGGGGCCCGGAGGGGCGGTTTCCTACGAGCAGTACTTC.

This clone appeared once. J is TRBJ1-2 and V is TRBV2; perhaps TRBD1 as D (5 bases). Germline V CDR1 and CDR2: SNHLY, FYNNEI. The CDR3 extends over 17 amino acids. Trimming shortened V by 3 bases and J by 1 base, and 18 bases separated the two germline ends. This CDR3 reads CASSELGQGRINYGYTF. In DNA, the CDR3 is TGTGCCAGCAGTGAGCTCGGCCAGGGACGGATTAACTATGGCTACACCTTC.

J is TRBJ1-2 and V is TRBV7-2; D remains unclear. There are 12 residues in the CDR3. In germline, CDR1 is SGHTA, CDR2 FQGNSA. The V end was cut by 1 base, the J end by 7 bases, with 7 bases between. The chain's CDR3 is CASSLETGGYTF. CDR3 DNA sequence: TGTGCCAGCAGCTTAGAGACCGGTGGCTACACCTTC.

The rearrangement uses TRBV19 and TRBJ1-5, with no clear D. Trimming pared 7 bases from V and 4 bases from J, leaving 17 bases between. Germline loops: CDR1 LNHDA, CDR2 SQIVND (reference sequence). CDR3 length: 15 amino acids. CDR3 bases: TGTGCCAGTACCGATTCGGGCCTCCCGAATCAGCCCCAGCATTTT. It is translated as CASTDSGLPNQPQHF. Combining the CDR3 with reference TRBV19 and TRBJ1-5 gives the whole variable domain DGGITQSPKYLFRKEGQNVTLSCEQNLNHDAMYWYRQDPGQGLRLIYYSQIVNDFQKGDIAEGYSVSREKKESFPLTVTSAQKNPTAFYLCASTDSGLPNQPQHFGDGTRLSIL.

V usage is TRBV7-9 and J usage is TRBJ2-1, with TRBD1 identical over 8 bases. The CDR3 is 15 amino acids. CDR1 SEHNR and CDR2 FQNEAQ come from the germline V gene (reference sequence). After removal of 6 bases from V and 4 bases from J, the junction contained 8 bases not matched to a gene. The CDR3 sequence: CASRPIGTGYNEQFF. The CDR3 DNA reads TGTGCCAGCAGACCGATCGGGACAGGTTACAATGAGCAGTTCTTC. Full variable domain (remainder filled in from reference TRBV7-9 and TRBJ2-1): DTGVSQNPRHKITKRGQNVTFRCDPISEHNRLYWYRQTLGQGPEFLTYFQNEAQLEKSRLLSDRFSAERPKGSFSTLEIQRTEQGDSAMYLCASRPIGTGYNEQFFGPGTRLTVL.

The rearrangement links TRBV18 to TRBJ1-5, with 7 positions matching TRBD1. This CDR3 is built from 13 residues. The germline CDR1 and CDR2 sequences are KGHSH and LQKENI. With V trimmed by 4 bases and J by 8 bases, 5 bases remained unmatched. Written as DNA, the CDR3 is TGTGCCAGCTCACAAGGACAGGTTGAGCCCCAGCATTTT. Its translation is CASSQGQVEPQHF. The full variable domain, its missing parts supplied by reference TRBV18 and TRBJ1-5, is NAGVMQNPRHLVRRRGQEARLRCSPMKGHSHVYWYRQLPEEGLKFMVYLQKENIIDESGMPKERFSAEFPKEGPSILRIQQVVRGDSAAYFCASSQGQVEPQHFGDGTRLSIL.

This chain connects TRBV5-4 to TRBJ2-7; 7 bases match TRBD2. Per germline, CDR1 SGHNT and CDR2 YYREEE (reference sequence). V lost 3 bases and J lost 3; bases outside the gene matches: 6. The CDR3 is 14 residues long. The CDR3 region has the DNA TGTGCCAGCAGCTCTAGCGGTTGGGGCTACGAGCAGTACTTC. It translates to CASSSSGWGYEQYF.

The CDR3 region is CASSEYNVGVYEQYF. DNA of the CDR3: TGTGCCAGCAGCGAATATAACGTGGGAGTCTACGAGCAGTACTTC. The chain joins TRBV5-6 to TRBJ2-7; D possibly corresponds to TRBD2 (5 bases). The CDR3 has 15 residues. CDR1 and CDR2 (germline): SGHDT, YYEEEE. V was shortened by 4 bases and J by 3 bases, with 17 bases between the two germline ends.

The count of this clone is one. The V call is TRBV19, the J call TRBJ2-7, with D uncertain. This CDR3 is 12 amino acids long. The V and J ends lost 5 bases and 6 bases respectively, with 11 bases between them. The germline V gene has CDR1 LNHDA and CDR2 SQIVND (reference sequence). As DNA, the CDR3 is TGTGCCAGTAGTCTCTTACGAGGCGAGCAGTACTTC. Protein: CASSLLRGEQYF.

This clone was seen once. The chain couples TRBV6-1 to TRBJ2-5; 10 nucleotides agree with TRBD1. Trimming cost V 9 bases and J 1 base; bases outside gene matches: 5. The CDR3 runs 14 residues. Germline assignment: CDR1 MNHNS and CDR2 SASEGT. The CDR3: CASGRDRGQETQYF. The CDR3 coding sequence is TGTGCCAGTGGCCGGGACAGGGGCCAAGAGACCCAGTACTTC.

The CDR3 region has the DNA TGTGCCAGCGCGCCTTCGGGACAGGGTTTTGAAAAACTGTTTTTT. It translates to CASAPSGQGFEKLFF. V is TRBV11-3 and J is TRBJ1-4, with 9 positions matching TRBD1. This CDR3 region has 15 residues. Germline V CDR1 and CDR2: SGHNT, YENEEA. Trimming removed 8 bases from V and 7 bases from J; junction bases left unmatched: 11.

The genes are TRBV7-2 and TRBJ1-4, with 8 bases that match TRBD1. CDR1 is SGHTA and CDR2 is FQGNSA in the germline V gene. The ends lost 4 bases at V and 3 bases at J; junction bases unmatched: 4. The CDR3 contains 15 residues. The DNA of the CDR3 is TGTGCCAGCAGCTCCTCGACAGGGGCTAATGAAAAACTGTTTTTT. Protein product: CASSSSTGANEKLFF.

This sequence joins TRBV11-2 and TRBJ1-6; no clear D. There are 13 residues in the CDR3. From germline, CDR1 is SGHAT and CDR2 FQNNGV. Trimming pared 4 bases from V and 10 bases from J, leaving 11 bases between. The CDR3 DNA follows: TGTGCCAGCAGCTACTCGACGGGGTCACCCCTCCACTTT. Translating gives CASSYSTGSPLHF.

The chain employs TRBV6-6 and TRBJ1-1; tentatively, D is TRBD1 (5 bases). The CDR3 runs 16 residues. Per the germline V gene, CDR1 is MNHNY and CDR2 is SVGAGI (reference sequence). Trimming removed 0 bases at V and 1 base at J, with 12 bases between. CDR3 coding DNA: TGTGCCAGCAGTTACTCGATGGGGGTAAGGAACACTGAAGCTTTCTTT. Protein product: CASSYSMGVRNTEAFF.

The chain is built from TRBV14 and TRBJ2-7; D is unclear. The CDR3 has 13 amino acids. Germline V gene lookup returns CDR1 SGHDN and CDR2 FVKESK. V gave up 2 bases and J gave up 0 bases, with 5 bases separating them. CDR3 nucleotide sequence: TGTGCCAGCAGCCAAATCATCTCCTACGAGCAGTACTTC. This translates into CASSQIISYEQYF.

The chain links TRBV5-6 to TRBJ2-1; TRBD2 might be the D (6 bases). The CDR3 length is 16 residues. CDR1 is SGHDT, CDR2 YYEEEE, per germline. Trimming cost V 3 bases and J 6 bases, with 19 bases left between them. This CDR3 is CASSSRTSSLGNEQFF. Written as DNA, the CDR3 is TGTGCCAGCAGCTCCCGAACTAGCAGCCTTGGCAATGAGCAGTTCTTC.

The V gene is TRBV6-6, the J gene TRBJ2-7; TRBD1 is a possible D gene (5 bases). The germline V and J ends were trimmed by 6 bases and 6 bases, with 12 bases remaining between them. In germline, CDR1 is MNHNY, CDR2 SVGAGI (reference sequence). This CDR3 contains 12 residues. CDR3 sequence: CASREGAFEQYF. As DNA, the CDR3 is TGTGCCAGCAGAGAAGGGGCGTTCGAGCAGTACTTC.

The chain employs TRBV27 and TRBJ2-7; possibly TRBD1 or TRBD2 for D (5 bases each). Trimming took 3 bases from V and 3 from J, leaving 12 bases between them. The CDR3 runs to 14 residues. Per the germline V gene, CDR1 is MNHEY and CDR2 is SMNVEV (reference sequence). CDR3 nucleotide sequence: TGTGCCAGCAGTTTGAGGGGAACACACTACGAGCAGTACTTC. Protein product: CASSLRGTHYEQYF.